The present entry profiles one TCR beta chain with its context. Its target antigen remains unknown. There are no base qualities to consult, and no much larger clone falls within one base. Samples from volunteer blood donors who had recovered from COVID-19 were contributed by a second Seattle source. Each collaborating institution followed its own protocols to collect whole blood in K2EDTA tubes. For TCRbeta analysis, collaborators shipped samples as frozen whole blood, isolated PBMCs, or DNA extracted from either of those sample types. The data originate from a study of blood T cell repertoires in COVID-19 (dated by TCRdb to between 2020 and 2021). Turning to the overall study: The collaborator samples originated in the United States, Italy and Spain and spanned the acute and convalescent phases of COVID-19. The prospective study material was composed of cDNA or gDNA derived from T cells, B-cell-depleted T cells, or PBMCs. Deeply sampled blood TCRbeta repertoires from subjects exposed to, actively infected with, or recovered from COVID-19 were included in the dataset. A freely available public database, intended as a resource for researchers studying the immune response to SARS-CoV-2, is where the repertoires were released. Samples came from the ongoing ImmuneRACE study (first 160 participants) plus 1,254 subjects from 6 global collaborators. Sample metadata almost always included a de-identified subject ID, COVID-19 status, age in years and sex. Where HLA class I and class II types were available, the types were taken from metadata supplied by the sample provider, not from assay-based typing.

The immunoSEQ Assay, a bias-controlled multiplex PCR, was used to amplify TCRbeta CDR3 regions from genomic DNA. The authors' analysis ran thus. Within the assay, amplification of reference gene primers was used to estimate how many nucleated cells each sample contained. Sequence reads were collapsed and filtered to measure the absolute abundance of every unique TCRbeta CDR3 rearrangement. For each sample, productive Simpson clonality was calculated as the square root of Simpson's diversity index across productive rearrangements. TCRdb took over this immuneACCESS table, retaining in-frame rearrangements with V and J assigned. Such tables are incomplete; in checked studies, under half of the missing clones stem from an unresolved V gene, and the remainder is unexplained. That table supplies the V and J calls and clone size; D and trimming were determined from the DNA. This sample lists 240,000 or so clones; 87% were detected once. 7.2% of the sample belongs to the ten largest clones.

The investigation overall reported the following: Clinical and demographic metadata were provided uncurated, with the amount varying by source and participant.

Spanning cysteine to phenylalanine, the CDR3 consists of 17 amino acids. Here the CDR3 DNA is all that survives: 51 bases in frame from base 1. From V the trimming removes 0 bases and from J it removes 12 bases, while the gene matches leave 18 bases of the junction unaccounted for. CDR1 and CDR2 (GTSNPN, SVGIG) derive from the germline V gene (reference sequence). The rearrangement joined TRBV30 to TRBJ2-1, and 9 bases in between align with TRBD2. The sequence was obtained from a man aged 55 to 70 who had recovered from COVID-19. The sample was peripheral blood. The sequenced DNA: TGTGCCTGGAGTGTAGGTCGTGGGGCGGGGGGGCCTTGGTGGCAGTTCTTC. The resulting protein is CAWSVGRGAGGPWWQFF.